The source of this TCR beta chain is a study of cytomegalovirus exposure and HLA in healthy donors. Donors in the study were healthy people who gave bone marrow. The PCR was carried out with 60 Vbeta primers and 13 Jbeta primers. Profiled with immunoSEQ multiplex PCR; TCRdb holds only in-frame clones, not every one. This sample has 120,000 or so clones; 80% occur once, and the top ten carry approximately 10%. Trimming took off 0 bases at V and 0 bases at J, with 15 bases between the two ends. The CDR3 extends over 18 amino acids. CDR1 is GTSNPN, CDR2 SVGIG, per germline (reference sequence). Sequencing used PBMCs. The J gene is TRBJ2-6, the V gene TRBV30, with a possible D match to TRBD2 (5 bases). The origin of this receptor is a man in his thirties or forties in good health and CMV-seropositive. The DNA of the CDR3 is TGTGCCTGGAGTGTACAGAGGGTTACCATCTCTGGGGCCAACGTCCTGACTTTC. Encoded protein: CAWSVQRVTISGANVLTF.